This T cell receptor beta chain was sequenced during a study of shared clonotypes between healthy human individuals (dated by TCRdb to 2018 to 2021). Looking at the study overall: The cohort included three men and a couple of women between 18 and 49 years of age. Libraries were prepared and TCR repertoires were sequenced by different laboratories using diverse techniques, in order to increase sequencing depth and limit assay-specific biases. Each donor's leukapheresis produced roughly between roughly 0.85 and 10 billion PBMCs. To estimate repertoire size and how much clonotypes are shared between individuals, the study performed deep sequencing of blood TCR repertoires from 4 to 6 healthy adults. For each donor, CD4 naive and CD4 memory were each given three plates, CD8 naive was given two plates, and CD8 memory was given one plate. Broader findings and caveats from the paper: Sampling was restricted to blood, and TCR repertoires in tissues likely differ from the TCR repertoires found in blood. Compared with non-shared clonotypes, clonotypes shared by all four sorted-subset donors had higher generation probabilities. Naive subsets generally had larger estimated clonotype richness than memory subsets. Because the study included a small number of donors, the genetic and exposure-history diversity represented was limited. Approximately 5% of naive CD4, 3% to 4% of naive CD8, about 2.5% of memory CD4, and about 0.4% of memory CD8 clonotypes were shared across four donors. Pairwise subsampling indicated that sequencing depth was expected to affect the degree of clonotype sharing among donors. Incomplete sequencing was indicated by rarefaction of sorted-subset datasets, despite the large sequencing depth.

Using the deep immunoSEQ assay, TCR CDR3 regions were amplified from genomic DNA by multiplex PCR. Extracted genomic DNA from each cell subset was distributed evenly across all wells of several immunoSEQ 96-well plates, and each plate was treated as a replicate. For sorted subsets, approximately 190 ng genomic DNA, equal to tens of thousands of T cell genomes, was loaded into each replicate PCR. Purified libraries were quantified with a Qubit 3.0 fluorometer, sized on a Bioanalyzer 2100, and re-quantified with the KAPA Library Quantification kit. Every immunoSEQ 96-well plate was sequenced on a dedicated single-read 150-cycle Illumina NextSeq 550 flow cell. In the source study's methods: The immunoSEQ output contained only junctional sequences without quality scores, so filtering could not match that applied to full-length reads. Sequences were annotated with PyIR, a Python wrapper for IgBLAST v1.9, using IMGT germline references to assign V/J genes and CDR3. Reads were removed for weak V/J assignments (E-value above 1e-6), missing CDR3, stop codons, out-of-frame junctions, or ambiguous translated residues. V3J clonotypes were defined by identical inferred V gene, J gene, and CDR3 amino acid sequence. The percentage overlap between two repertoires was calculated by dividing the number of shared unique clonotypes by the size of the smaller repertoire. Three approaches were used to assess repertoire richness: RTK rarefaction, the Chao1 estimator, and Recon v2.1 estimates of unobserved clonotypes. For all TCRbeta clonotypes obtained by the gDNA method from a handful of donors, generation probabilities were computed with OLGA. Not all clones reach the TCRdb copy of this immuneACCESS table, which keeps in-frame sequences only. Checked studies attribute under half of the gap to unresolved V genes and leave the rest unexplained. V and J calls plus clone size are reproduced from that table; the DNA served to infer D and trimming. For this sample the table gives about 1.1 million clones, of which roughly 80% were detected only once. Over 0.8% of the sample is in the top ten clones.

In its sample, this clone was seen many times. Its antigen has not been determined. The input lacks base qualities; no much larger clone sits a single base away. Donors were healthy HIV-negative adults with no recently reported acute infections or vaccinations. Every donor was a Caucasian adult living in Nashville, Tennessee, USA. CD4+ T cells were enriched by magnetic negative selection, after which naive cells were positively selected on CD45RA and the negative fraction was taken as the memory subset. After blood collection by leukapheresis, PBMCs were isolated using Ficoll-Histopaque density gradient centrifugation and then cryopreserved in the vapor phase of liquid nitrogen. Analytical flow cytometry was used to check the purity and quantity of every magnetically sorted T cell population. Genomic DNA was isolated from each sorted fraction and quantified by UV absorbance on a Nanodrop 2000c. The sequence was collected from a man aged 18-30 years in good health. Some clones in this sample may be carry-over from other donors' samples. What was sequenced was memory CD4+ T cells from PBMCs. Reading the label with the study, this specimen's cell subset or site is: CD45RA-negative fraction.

The DNA reads TGTGCCAGCAGTTACGGAGGGTGGAATGAAAAACTGTTTTTT. This codes for CASSYGGWNEKLFF. The chain was built from TRBV6-6 and TRBJ1-4, with no confident D gene call. There are 14 amino acids in the CDR3, from cysteine to phenylalanine inclusive. The sequence is cut down to CDR3 DNA, 42 bases in frame from base 1. Trimming removed 2 bases from V and 5 bases from J, leaving 9 bases between the germline ends. The germline V gene (reference sequence) provides CDR1 MNHNY and CDR2 SVGAGI.